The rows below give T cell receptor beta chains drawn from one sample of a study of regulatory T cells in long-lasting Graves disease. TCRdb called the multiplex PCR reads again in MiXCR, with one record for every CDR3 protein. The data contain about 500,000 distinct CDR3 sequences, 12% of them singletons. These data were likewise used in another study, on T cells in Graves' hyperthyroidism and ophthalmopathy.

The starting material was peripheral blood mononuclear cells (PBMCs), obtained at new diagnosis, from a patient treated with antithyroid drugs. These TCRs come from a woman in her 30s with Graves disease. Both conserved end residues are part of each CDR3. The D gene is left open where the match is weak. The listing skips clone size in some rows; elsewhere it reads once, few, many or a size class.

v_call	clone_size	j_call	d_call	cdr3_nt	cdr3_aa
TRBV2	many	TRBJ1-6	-	TGTGCCAGCGGGGGGAGACAGTCACCCCTCCACTTT	CASGGRQSPLHF
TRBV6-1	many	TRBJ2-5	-	TGTGCCAGCAGTGGACAGTTTGAGGAGACCCAGTACTTC	CASSGQFEETQYF
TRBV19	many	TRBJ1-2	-	TGTGCCAGTAGTATCCCAGGGACGTCTAACTATGGCTACACCTTC	CASSIPGTSNYGYTF
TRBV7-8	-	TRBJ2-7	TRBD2	TGTGCCAGCAGCCTCAAGACAACCCTAGCGGTCTACGAGCAGTACTTC	CASSLKTTLAVYEQYF
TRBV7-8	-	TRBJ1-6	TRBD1	TGTGCCAGCAGGCATACTATACAGGGGTTGAATAATTCACCCCTCCACTTT	CASRHTIQGLNNSPLHF
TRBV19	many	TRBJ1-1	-	TGTGCCAGTAGTATAGGACAGATGAACACTGAAGCTTTCTTT	CASSIGQMNTEAFF
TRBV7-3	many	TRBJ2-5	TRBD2	TGTGCCAGCAGCTTAGGGGCTAGCGGCAGATACCAAGAGACCCAGTACTTC	CASSLGASGRYQETQYF
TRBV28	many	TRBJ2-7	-	TGTGCCAGCAGGAAGACAGGACTCTACGAGCAGTACTTC	CASRKTGLYEQYF
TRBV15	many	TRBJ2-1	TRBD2	TGTGCCACCAGCAGATCACTAGCGGGAGGGGGGCTATACAATGAGCAGTTCTTC	CATSRSLAGGGLYNEQFF
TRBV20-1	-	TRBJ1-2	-	TGCAGTGCTACGAATCCAAGCTATGGCTACACCTTC	CSATNPSYGYTF
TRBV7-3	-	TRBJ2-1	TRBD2	TGTGCCAGCAGCTTAACGTCGGGAGGGAGGGATGAGCAGTTCTTC	CASSLTSGGRDEQFF